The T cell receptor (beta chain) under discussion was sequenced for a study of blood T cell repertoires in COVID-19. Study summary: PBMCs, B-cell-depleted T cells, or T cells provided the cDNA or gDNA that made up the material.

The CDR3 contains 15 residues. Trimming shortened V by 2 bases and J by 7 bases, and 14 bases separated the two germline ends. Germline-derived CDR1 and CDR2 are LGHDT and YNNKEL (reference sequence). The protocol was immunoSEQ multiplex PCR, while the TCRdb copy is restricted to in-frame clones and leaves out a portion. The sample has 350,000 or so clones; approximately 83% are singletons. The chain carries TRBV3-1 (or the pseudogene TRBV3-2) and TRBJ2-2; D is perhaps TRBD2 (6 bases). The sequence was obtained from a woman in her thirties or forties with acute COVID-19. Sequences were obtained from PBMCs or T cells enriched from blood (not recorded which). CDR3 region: CASSQLERVHGELFF. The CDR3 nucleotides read TGTGCCAGCAGCCAATTAGAGCGGGTTCACGGGGAGCTGTTTTTT.